Listed below are T cell receptor beta chains from one sample, sequenced in a study of cytomegalovirus exposure and HLA in healthy donors. TCRdb keeps only in-frame clones here, not all; method: immunoSEQ multiplex PCR. The sample has 36,000 or so clones, approximately 80% seen once. Sequencing used PBMCs. These receptors originate from a woman aged 18-30 years in good health and CMV-seronegative. Both conserved end residues are part of each CDR3. Fields, in order: J gene, V gene, D gene, clone size, CDR3 DNA, CDR3 protein. The D gene is left open where the match is weak. Clone size is stated in some rows and not others, as once, few, many or a class when expanded.

>TRBJ2-2|TRBV15|NA|few
TGTGCCACCGCGGAAGGACAGAACACCGGGGAGCTGTTTTTT
CATAEGQNTGELFF
>TRBJ2-7|TRBV11-1|TRBD2|NA
TGTGCCAGCAGCACCAGGGGGCCCACTAGCGGGATCTCCTACGAGCAGTACTTC
CASSTRGPTSGISYEQYF
>TRBJ2-2|TRBV5-4|NA|NA
TGTGCCAGCCGGGACACCGGGACCGGGGAGCTGTTTTTT
CASRDTGTGELFF
>TRBJ2-7|TRBV4-2|NA|NA
TGTGCCAGCAGCCCCACGGAACGGGGCTACGAGCAGTACTTC
CASSPTERGYEQYF
>TRBJ2-3|TRBV7-3|TRBD2|once
TGTGCCAGCAGGACCGGACTAGCGGTGACAGATACGCAGTATTTT
CASRTGLAVTDTQYF
>TRBJ2-1|TRBV18|TRBD1|NA
TGTGCCAGCTCACCAGGGGTCGAGGGGGCTGCTTACAATGAGCAGTTCTTC
CASSPGVEGAAYNEQFF
>TRBJ2-1|TRBV11-2|NA|NA
TGTGCCAGCAGCTTCGGTTCCTGGGGGACATCATACAATGAGCAGTTCTTC
CASSFGSWGTSYNEQFF
>TRBJ2-1|TRBV7-2|TRBD2|NA
TGTGCCAGCAGCTTCGCTAGCGGGACATATGAGCAGTTCTTC
CASSFASGTYEQFF
>TRBJ2-1|TRBV13|NA|NA
TGTGCCAGCAGCTTATTCGGGAGCCCCTTCAATGAGCAGTTCTTC
CASSLFGSPFNEQFF
>TRBJ2-1|TRBV13|TRBD2|NA
TGTGCCAGCCTCAGGACTAGCGGCTATGAGCAGTTCTTC
CASLRTSGYEQFF
>TRBJ2-7|TRBV6-5|NA|NA
TGTGCCAGCAGTTACACAGCAGGGGCCTACGAGCAGTACTTC
CASSYTAGAYEQYF
>TRBJ2-7|TRBV6-5|TRBD2|NA
TGTGCCAGCAGTTCTCTGAGCGGGAGAGGGAACGAGCAGTACTTC
CASSSLSGRGNEQYF
>TRBJ2-2|TRBV19|NA|NA
TGTGCCAGTACCTTCGGGGAGCTGTTTTTT
CASTFGELFF
>TRBJ2-7|TRBV6-1|TRBD1|NA
TGTGCCAGCAGGAAGGAAGGGGGCAACTACGAGCAGTACTTC
CASRKEGGNYEQYF
>TRBJ2-7|TRBV7-9|TRBD2|NA
TGTGCCAGCAGCGAACACGGGGGGGGCTTCTACGAGCAGTACTTC
CASSEHGGGFYEQYF
>TRBJ2-7|TRBV29-1|TRBD1|NA
TGCAGCGTTTTGGGACAGGGGCAGTTCTACGAGCAGTACTTC
CSVLGQGQFYEQYF
>TRBJ1-1|TRBV10-3|TRBD1|NA
TGTGCCATCAGTGTTAGCTACAGAACAGGGGGAACAGCGGACACTGAAGCTTTCTTT
CAISVSYRTGGTADTEAFF
>TRBJ1-1|TRBV6-5|TRBD1|few
TGTGCCAGCAGCAAACAGGGGGGCAACACTGAAGCTTTCTTT
CASSKQGGNTEAFF
>TRBJ2-2|TRBV5-4|NA|NA
TGTGCCAGCAGCCTCGGGGGAGTCAACACCGGGGAGCTGTTTTTT
CASSLGGVNTGELFF
>TRBJ1-3|TRBV13|NA|NA
TGTGCCAGCAAAGCGGGGAATGGAAACACCATATATTTT
CASKAGNGNTIYF
>TRBJ2-6|TRBV6-5|NA|NA
TGTGCCAGCCGGGTCTCTGGGGCCAACGTCCTGACTTTC
CASRVSGANVLTF
>TRBJ1-2|TRBV9|TRBD1|NA
TGTGCCAGCAGCCCCTTGGGGACAGTTAATGGCTACACCTTC
CASSPLGTVNGYTF
>TRBJ2-1|TRBV7-9|NA|NA
TGTGCCAGCAGCCCTCTCGGTTACAATGAGCAGTTCTTC
CASSPLGYNEQFF
>TRBJ1-5|TRBV7-9|TRBD1|NA
TGTGCCAGCAGCTCCGACAGGGATAATCAGCCCCAGAATTTT
CASSSDRDNQPQNF
>TRBJ1-6|TRBV6-5|NA|NA
TGTGCCAGCAGTTACTCGGGGAGCTCCTATAATTCACCCCTCAACTTT
CASSYSGSSYNSPLNF
>TRBJ1-2|TRBV28|TRBD1|NA
TGTGCCAGCAGCGTGACAGGGAACTATGGCTACACCTTC
CASSVTGNYGYTF
>TRBJ2-3|TRBV7-6|TRBD2|once
TGTGCCAGCAGCGCCCTAGCGGGGGGGAGCACAGATACGCAGTATTTT
CASSALAGGSTDTQYF
>TRBJ1-2|TRBV9|NA|NA
TGTGCCAGCAGTGGAGGTCTTGGCTACACCTTC
CASSGGLGYTF
>TRBJ2-4|TRBV23-1|NA|once
TGCGCCAGCAGCTCAATCACTGATCCGGAGCTAGCCAAAGACATTCAGTACTTC
CASSSITDPELAKDIQYF
>TRBJ2-7|TRBV10-1|NA|NA
TGCGCCCAAGGACAGACCTACGAGCAGTACTTC
CAQGQTYEQYF
>TRBJ1-2|TRBV9|NA|NA
TGTGCCAGCAGCCCAACCGTGGGCTTTGGTGGAGGCTACACCTTC
CASSPTVGFGGGYTF
>TRBJ1-2|TRBV5-4|TRBD1|NA
TGTGCCAGCAGCTTGGGTGGCGGACAGGGAAACTATGGCTACACCTTC
CASSLGGGQGNYGYTF
>TRBJ1-3|TRBV4-3|NA|NA
TGCGCCAGCAGCCCAACGGGGAGGGTTGCGGGAAACACCATATATTTT
CASSPTGRVAGNTIYF
>TRBJ2-2|TRBV6-4|NA|NA
TGTGCCAGCAATGACTCTACGGACACCGGGGAGCTGTTTTTT
CASNDSTDTGELFF
>TRBJ2-3|TRBV27|TRBD2|once
TGTGCCAGCAGTTTATTAGCGGGGGGGGGAGATACGCAGTATTTT
CASSLLAGGGDTQYF
>TRBJ2-1|TRBV9|TRBD2|few
TGTGCCAGCAGCGTAGCTGCGGGACTAGCGGGAGATTGGCAGTTCTTC
CASSVAAGLAGDWQFF
>TRBJ1-2|TRBV23-1|TRBD1|once
TGCGCCAGCAGTCAATGGGGGACAGCCTCGACGAACTATGGCTACACCTTC
CASSQWGTASTNYGYTF
>TRBJ1-5|TRBV5-5|TRBD1|once
TGTGCCAGCAGCGGGGGGACAGGTAGTTTTAGCAATCAGCCCCAGCATTTT
CASSGGTGSFSNQPQHF
>TRBJ2-1|TRBV6-4|NA|NA
TGTGCCAGCAGTGACTCTAGCGGCTCCTACAATGAGCAGTTCTTC
CASSDSSGSYNEQFF
>TRBJ1-2|TRBV5-4|NA|NA
TGTGCCAGCAGCGTTATGGGGGGAGACGGCTACACCTTC
CASSVMGGDGYTF
>TRBJ2-1|TRBV7-2|TRBD2|NA
TGTGCCAGCAGCTTGACTAGCGGGGGGGCCTACAATGAGCAGTTCTTC
CASSLTSGGAYNEQFF
>TRBJ2-4|TRBV5-1|TRBD1|NA
TGCGCCAGCAGCCCGCGGACAGGGGGTAAAAGCAACATTCAGTACTTC
CASSPRTGGKSNIQYF
>TRBJ2-1|TRBV29-1|TRBD2|NA
TGCAGCGTTGAGCCCTTTTCTAGCGGGAGTCTCGATGAGCAGTTCTTC
CSVEPFSSGSLDEQFF
>TRBJ2-2|TRBV19|TRBD2|once
TGTGCCAGTAGCCCGACTAGCCGAGCCACCGGGGAGCTGTTTTTT
CASSPTSRATGELFF
>TRBJ2-7|TRBV6-1|NA|NA
TGTGCCAGCAGTGAAGCCCTAGAGCAGTACTTC
CASSEALEQYF
>TRBJ1-1|TRBV5-5|NA|few
TGTGCCAGCAGCTTCCTCCCGAACACTGAAGCTTTCTTT
CASSFLPNTEAFF
>TRBJ1-3|TRBV29-1|NA|once
TGCAGCGCCTCGACAGGTGACTCTGGAAACACCATATATTTT
CSASTGDSGNTIYF
>TRBJ2-7|TRBV7-9|NA|NA
TGTGCCAGCAGCGTAACCGGGGTTTTCGGGCAGTACTTC
CASSVTGVFGQYF
>TRBJ2-1|TRBV5-1|NA|NA
TGCGCCAGCAGCTTGGCGCTAGTGGGGCCCAATGAGCAGTTCTTC
CASSLALVGPNEQFF
>TRBJ2-2|TRBV5-1|NA|few
TGCGCCAGCAGCTTGGGAGGGATCGGGGAGCTGTTTTTT
CASSLGGIGELFF
>TRBJ1-1|TRBV5-1|TRBD1|NA
TGCGCCAGCAGCTCCGGACAGGGGTGGCCCACTGAAGCTTTCTTT
CASSSGQGWPTEAFF
>TRBJ2-7|TRBV5-1|TRBD2|NA
TGCGCCAGCACAGTTAGCGGGGCCCCCCACTACGAGCAGTACTTC
CASTVSGAPHYEQYF
>TRBJ2-2|TRBV4-3|TRBD2|NA
TGCGCCAGCAGCCAAGATAAGGGACTAGCGGACGGGGAGCTGTTTTTT
CASSQDKGLADGELFF
>TRBJ1-5|TRBV30|NA|few
TGTGCCTGGGCAACGGGGGGGAATCAGCCCCAGCATTTT
CAWATGGNQPQHF